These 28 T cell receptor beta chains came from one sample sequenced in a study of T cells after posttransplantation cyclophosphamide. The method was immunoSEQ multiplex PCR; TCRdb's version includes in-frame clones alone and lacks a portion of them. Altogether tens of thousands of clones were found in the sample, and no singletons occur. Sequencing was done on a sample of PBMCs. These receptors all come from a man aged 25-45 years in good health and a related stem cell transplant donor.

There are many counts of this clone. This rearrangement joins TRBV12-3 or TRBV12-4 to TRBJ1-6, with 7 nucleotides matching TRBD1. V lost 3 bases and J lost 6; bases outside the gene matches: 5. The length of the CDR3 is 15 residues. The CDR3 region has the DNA TGTGCCAGCAGTTTCGAGGGGGCGCGTAATTCACCCCTCCACTTT. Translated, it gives CASSFEGARNSPLHF.

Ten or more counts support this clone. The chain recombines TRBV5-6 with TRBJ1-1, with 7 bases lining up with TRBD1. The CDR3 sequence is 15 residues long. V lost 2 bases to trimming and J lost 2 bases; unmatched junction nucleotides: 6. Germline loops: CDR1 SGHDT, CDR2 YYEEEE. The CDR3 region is CASSFRQGLNTEAFF. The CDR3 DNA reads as TGTGCCAGCAGCTTTCGACAGGGATTAAACACTGAAGCTTTCTTT. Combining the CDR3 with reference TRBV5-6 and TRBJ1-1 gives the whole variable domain DAGVTQSPTHLIKTRGQQVTLRCSPKSGHDTVSWYQQALGQGPQFIFQYYEEEERQRGNFPDRFSGHQFPNYSSELNVNALLLGDSALYLCASSFRQGLNTEAFFGQGTRLTVV.

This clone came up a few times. CDR3 in amino acids: CAIKRGDTDTQYF. The CDR3 nucleotides are TGTGCCATCAAGCGGGGAGACACAGATACGCAGTATTTT. The genes are TRBV10-3 and TRBJ2-3, with 7 bases aligning to TRBD2. Per germline, CDR1 ENHRY and CDR2 SYGVKD. This CDR3 is built from 13 residues. V gave up 7 bases and J gave up 2 bases; unmatched junction bases: 3.

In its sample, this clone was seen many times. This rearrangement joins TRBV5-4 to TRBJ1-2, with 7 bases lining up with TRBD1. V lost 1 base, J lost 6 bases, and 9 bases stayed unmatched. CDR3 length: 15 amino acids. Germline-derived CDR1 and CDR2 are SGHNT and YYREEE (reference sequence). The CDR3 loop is CASSLYASGGDGYTF. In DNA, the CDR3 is TGTGCCAGCAGCTTGTATGCGTCAGGGGGAGATGGCTACACCTTC.

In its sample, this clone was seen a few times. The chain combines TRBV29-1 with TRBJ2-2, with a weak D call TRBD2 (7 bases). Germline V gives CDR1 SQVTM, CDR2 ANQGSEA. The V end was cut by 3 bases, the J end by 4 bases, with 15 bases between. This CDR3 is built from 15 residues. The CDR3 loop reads CSVEGGPGGTGELFF. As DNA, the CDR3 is TGCAGCGTTGAGGGGGGGCCCGGGGGCACCGGGGAGCTGTTTTTT.

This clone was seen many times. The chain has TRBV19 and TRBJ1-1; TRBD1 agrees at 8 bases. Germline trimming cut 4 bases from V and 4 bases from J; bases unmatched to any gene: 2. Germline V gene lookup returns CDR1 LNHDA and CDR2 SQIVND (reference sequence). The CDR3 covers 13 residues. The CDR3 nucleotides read TGTGCCAGTAGTACTGGGACAGGCACTGAAGCTTTCTTT. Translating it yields CASSTGTGTEAFF.

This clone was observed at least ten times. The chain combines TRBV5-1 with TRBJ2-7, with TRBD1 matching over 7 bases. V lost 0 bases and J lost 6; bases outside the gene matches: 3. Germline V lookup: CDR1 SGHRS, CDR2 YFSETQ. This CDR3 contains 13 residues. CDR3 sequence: CASSLDRGREQYF. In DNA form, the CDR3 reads TGCGCCAGCAGCTTGGACAGGGGTCGCGAGCAGTACTTC.

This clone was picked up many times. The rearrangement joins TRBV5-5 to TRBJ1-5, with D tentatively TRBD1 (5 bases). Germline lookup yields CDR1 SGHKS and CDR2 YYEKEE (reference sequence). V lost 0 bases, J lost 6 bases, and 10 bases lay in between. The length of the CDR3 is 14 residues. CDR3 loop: CASSLDQGGQPQHF. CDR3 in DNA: TGTGCCAGCAGCTTGGACCAGGGAGGTCAGCCCCAGCATTTT.

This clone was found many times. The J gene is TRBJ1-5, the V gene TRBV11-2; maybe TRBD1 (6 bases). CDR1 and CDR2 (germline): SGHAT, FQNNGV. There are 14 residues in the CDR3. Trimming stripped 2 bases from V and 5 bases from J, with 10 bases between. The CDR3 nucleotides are TGTGCCAGCAGCTTAACGGGGGGCGATCAGCCCCAGCATTTT. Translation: CASSLTGGDQPQHF.

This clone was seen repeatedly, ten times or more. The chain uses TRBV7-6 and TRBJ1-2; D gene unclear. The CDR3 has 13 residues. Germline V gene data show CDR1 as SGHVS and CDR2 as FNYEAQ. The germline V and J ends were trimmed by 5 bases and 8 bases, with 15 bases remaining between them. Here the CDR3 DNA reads TGTGCCAGCAGCCTCGGCACGGGGAAGGGCTACACCTTC. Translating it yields CASSLGTGKGYTF.

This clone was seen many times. The CDR3 sequence is CASSDRGTDTQYF. CDR3 coding DNA: TGTGCCAGCAGCGACAGGGGGACAGATACGCAGTATTTT. The chain combines TRBV7-9 with TRBJ2-3, with 9 bases aligning to TRBD1. The germline V gene encodes CDR1 SEHNR and CDR2 FQNEAQ (reference sequence). The CDR3 has 13 residues. V lost 5 bases and J lost 3; bases outside the gene matches: 0.

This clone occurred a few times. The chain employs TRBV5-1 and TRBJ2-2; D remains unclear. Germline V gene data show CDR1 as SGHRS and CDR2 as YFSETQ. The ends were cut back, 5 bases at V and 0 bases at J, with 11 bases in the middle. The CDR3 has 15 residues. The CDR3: CASSSIGPNTGELFF. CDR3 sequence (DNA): TGCGCCAGCAGTTCTATAGGGCCGAACACCGGGGAGCTGTTTTTT.

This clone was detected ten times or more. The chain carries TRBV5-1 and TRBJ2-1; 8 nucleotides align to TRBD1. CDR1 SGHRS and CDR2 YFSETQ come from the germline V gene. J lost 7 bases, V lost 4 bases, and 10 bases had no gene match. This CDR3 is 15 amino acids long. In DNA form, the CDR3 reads TGCGCCAGCAGCCCTGGGACAGGTTATCAAAATGAGCAGTTCTTC. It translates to CASSPGTGYQNEQFF.

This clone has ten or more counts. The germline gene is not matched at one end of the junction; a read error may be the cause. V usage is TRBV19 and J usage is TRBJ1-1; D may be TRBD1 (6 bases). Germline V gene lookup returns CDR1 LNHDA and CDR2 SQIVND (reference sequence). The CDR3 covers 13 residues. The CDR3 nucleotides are TGTGCCAGTAGTTACCAGGGGAACTCTGAAGCTTTCTTT. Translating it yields CASSYQGNSEAFF.

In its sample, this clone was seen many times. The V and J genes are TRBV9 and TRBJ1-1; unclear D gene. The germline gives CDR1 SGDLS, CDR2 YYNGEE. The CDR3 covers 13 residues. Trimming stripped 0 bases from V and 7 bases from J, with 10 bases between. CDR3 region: CASSVGRLSEAFF. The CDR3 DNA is TGTGCCAGCAGCGTAGGCAGACTGAGTGAAGCTTTCTTT.

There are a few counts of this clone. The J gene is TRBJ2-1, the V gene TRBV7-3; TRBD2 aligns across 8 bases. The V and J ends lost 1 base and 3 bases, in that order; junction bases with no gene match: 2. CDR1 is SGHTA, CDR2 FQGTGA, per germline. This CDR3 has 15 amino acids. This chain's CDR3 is CASSLRAGDYNEQFF. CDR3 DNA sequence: TGTGCCAGCAGCTTAAGAGCGGGGGACTACAATGAGCAGTTCTTC. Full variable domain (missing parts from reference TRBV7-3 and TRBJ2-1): GAGVSQTPSNKVTEKGKYVELRCDPISGHTALYWYRQSLGQGPEFLIYFQGTGAADDSGLPNDRFFAVRPEGSVSTLKIQRTERGDSAVYLCASSLRAGDYNEQFFGPGTRLTVL.

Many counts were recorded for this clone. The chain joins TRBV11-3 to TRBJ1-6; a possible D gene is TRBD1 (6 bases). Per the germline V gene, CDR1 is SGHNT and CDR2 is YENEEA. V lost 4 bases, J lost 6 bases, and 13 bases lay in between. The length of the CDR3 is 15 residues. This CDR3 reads CASSSDGQPNSPLHF. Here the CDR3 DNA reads TGTGCCAGCAGCTCTGATGGACAGCCTAATTCACCCCTCCACTTT.

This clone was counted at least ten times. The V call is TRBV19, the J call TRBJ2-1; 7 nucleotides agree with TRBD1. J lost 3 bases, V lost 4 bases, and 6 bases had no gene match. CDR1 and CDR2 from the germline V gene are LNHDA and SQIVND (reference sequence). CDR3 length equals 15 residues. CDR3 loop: CASSRQGVVYNEQFF. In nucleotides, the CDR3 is TGTGCCAGTAGTAGACAGGGAGTCGTCTACAATGAGCAGTTCTTC.

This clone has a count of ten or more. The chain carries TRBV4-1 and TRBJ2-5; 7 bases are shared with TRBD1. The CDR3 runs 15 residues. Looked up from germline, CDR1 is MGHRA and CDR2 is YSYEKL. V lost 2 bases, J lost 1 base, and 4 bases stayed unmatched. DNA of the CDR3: TGCGCCAGCAGCCAACAGACAGGGACCCAAGAGACCCAGTACTTC. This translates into CASSQQTGTQETQYF.

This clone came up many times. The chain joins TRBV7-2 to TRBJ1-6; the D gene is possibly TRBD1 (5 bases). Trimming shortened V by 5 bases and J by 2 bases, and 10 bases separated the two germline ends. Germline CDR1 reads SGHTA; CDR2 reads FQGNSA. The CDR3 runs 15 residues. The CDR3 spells CASSPKTAYNSPLHF. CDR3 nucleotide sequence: TGTGCCAGCAGCCCGAAGACAGCCTATAATTCACCCCTCCACTTT.

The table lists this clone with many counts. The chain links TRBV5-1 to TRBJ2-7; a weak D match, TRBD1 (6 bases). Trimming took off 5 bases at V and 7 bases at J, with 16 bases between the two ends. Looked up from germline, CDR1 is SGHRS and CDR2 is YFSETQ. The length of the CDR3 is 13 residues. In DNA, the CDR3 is TGCGCCAGCAGAATAAACAGGGACGGTGAGCAGTACTTC. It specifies CASRINRDGEQYF.

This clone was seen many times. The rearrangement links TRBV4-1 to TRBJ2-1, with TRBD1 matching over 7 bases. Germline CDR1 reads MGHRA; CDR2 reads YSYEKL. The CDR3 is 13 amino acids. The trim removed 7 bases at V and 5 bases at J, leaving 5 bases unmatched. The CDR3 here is CASKGANHNEQFF. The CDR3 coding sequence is TGCGCCAGCAAGGGGGCGAACCACAATGAGCAGTTCTTC.

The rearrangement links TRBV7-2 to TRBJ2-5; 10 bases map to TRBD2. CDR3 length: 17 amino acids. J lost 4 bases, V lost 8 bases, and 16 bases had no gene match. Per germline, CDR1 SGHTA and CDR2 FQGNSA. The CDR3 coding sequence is TGTGCCAGCTGTTCCGGAACAGCGGGGGGGTGGGCAGAGACCCAGTACTTC. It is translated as CASCSGTAGGWAETQYF.

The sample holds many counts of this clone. CDR3 DNA sequence: TGTGCCAGCAGTTATAAGGGCAGGTATGAAGCTTTCTTT. This sequence encodes CASSYKGRYEAFF. V usage is TRBV6-5 and J usage is TRBJ1-1, with D uncertain. Trimming pared 3 bases from V and 7 bases from J, leaving 12 bases between. The germline gives CDR1 MNHEY, CDR2 SVGAGI. The CDR3 contains 13 residues.

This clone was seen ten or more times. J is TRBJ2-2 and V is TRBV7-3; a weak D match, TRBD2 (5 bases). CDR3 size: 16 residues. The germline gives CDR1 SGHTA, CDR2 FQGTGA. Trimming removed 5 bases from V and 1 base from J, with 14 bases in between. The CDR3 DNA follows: TGTGCCAGCAGCCTACATCGGGCGGGGAACACCGGGGAGCTGTTTTTT. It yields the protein CASSLHRAGNTGELFF.

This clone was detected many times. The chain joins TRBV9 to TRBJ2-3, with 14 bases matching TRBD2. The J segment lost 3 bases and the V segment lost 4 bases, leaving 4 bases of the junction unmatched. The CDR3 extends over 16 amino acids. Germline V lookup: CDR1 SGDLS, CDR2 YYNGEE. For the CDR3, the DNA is TGTGCCAGCAGCATTGGGACTAGCGGGAGAACAGATACGCAGTATTTT. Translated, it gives CASSIGTSGRTDTQYF.

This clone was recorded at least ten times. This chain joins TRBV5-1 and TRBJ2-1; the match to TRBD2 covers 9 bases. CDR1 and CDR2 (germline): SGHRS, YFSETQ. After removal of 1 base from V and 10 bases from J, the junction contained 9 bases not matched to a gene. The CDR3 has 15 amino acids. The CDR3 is CASSLKSGGSSEQFF. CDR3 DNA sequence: TGCGCCAGCAGCTTGAAGAGCGGGGGGTCCAGCGAGCAGTTCTTC.

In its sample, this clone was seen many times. CDR3 sequence: CASHSLNTEAFF. CDR3 coding DNA: TGTGCCTCACATTCGTTGAACACTGAAGCTTTCTTT. The chain employs TRBV19 and TRBJ1-1; D unresolved. The CDR3 loop spans 12 amino acids. V was cut by 11 bases and J by 0 bases, with 10 bases left in between. CDR1 and CDR2 from the germline V gene are LNHDA and SQIVND (reference sequence).